These 26 T cell receptor beta chains share one sample of origin, sequenced in a study of T cell responses to AZD1222 COVID-19 vaccine. Profiling relied on immunoSEQ multiplex PCR, and the TCRdb table lists in-frame clones only, not all of them. This table holds over 130,000 clones, roughly nine tenths found once. The material sequenced was peripheral blood, taken 28 days after the second AZD1222 dose. The receptors shown here come from an adult who received the AZD1222 COVID-19 vaccine.

The gene calls are TRBV27 and TRBJ1-2; 10 bases map to TRBD1. Germline trimming cut 6 bases from V and 4 bases from J; bases unmatched to any gene: 14. The CDR3 covers 17 residues. Germline loops: CDR1 MNHEY, CDR2 SMNVEV (reference sequence). As DNA, the CDR3 is TGTGCCAGCAGCCCAATCCCACCGGGACAGGGGACCTATGGCTACACCTTC. This codes for CASSPIPPGQGTYGYTF.

The V call is TRBV5-6, the J call TRBJ2-1; D perhaps matches TRBD2 (6 bases). This CDR3 is 14 amino acids long. Looked up from germline, CDR1 is SGHDT and CDR2 is YYEEEE. V was shortened by 3 bases and J by 2 bases, with 9 bases between the two germline ends. CDR3 region: CASSSRRAYNEQFF. The CDR3, as DNA: TGTGCCAGCAGCTCCCGGAGGGCCTACAATGAGCAGTTCTTC.

This chain links TRBV6-5 with TRBJ1-2; D possibly corresponds to TRBD1 (6 bases). The CDR3 is made up of 14 amino acids. Germline lookup yields CDR1 MNHEY and CDR2 SVGAGI. The ends were cut back, 8 bases at V and 7 bases at J, with 20 bases in the middle. In DNA, the CDR3 is TGTGCCAGCGGAGTGACAGGCCCATCGGGTGGCTACACCTTC. Translation gives CASGVTGPSGGYTF.

The chain employs TRBV11-3 and TRBJ1-1; no clear D gene. The germline V and J ends were trimmed by 0 bases and 1 base, with 3 bases remaining between them. The length of the CDR3 is 13 residues. Germline CDR1 and CDR2: SGHNT and YENEEA. CDR3 nucleotides: TGTGCCAGCAGCTTAGACAGGAACACTGAAGCTTTCTTT. It specifies CASSLDRNTEAFF.

This sequence joins TRBV6-5 and TRBJ2-3; D might be TRBD2 (7 bases). Germline loops: CDR1 MNHEY, CDR2 SVGAGI. Between the trimmed V and J ends, which lost 3 bases and 6 bases, there was a span of 16 bases. CDR3 size: 15 residues. DNA of the CDR3: TGTGCCAGCAGTTATCGGGGGGCCGCGGCGGATACGCAGTATTTT. Amino acid sequence: CASSYRGAAADTQYF.

V is TRBV12-3 or TRBV12-4 and J is TRBJ2-3; D perhaps matches TRBD2 (6 bases). V shed 7 bases and J shed 5 bases, with 13 bases lying between them. The CDR3 consists of 13 residues. CDR3 residues: CASTGGARDTQYF. In DNA, the CDR3 is TGTGCCAGCACCGGCGGGGCCCGAGATACGCAGTATTTT.

CDR3 sequence reads: CATVPGQGEKLFF. The CDR3 nucleotides are TGTGCCACCGTCCCGGGACAGGGGGAAAAACTGTTTTTT. The rearrangement joins TRBV28 to TRBJ1-4; 10 bases are shared with TRBD1. Germline-derived CDR1 and CDR2 are MDHEN and SYDVKM. The V gene end was trimmed by 10 bases and the J gene end by 8 bases; junction bases not matched to a gene: 7. The length of the CDR3 is 13 residues.

This sequence joins TRBV19 and TRBJ1-1; maybe TRBD1 (6 bases). CDR3 size: 15 residues. The germline gives CDR1 LNHDA, CDR2 SQIVND (reference sequence). Trimming left V 6 bases short and J 3 bases short, with 17 bases between. CDR3 sequence: CASRGTPGSHTEAFF. The DNA of the CDR3 is TGTGCCAGTAGGGGGACACCAGGGTCTCACACTGAAGCTTTCTTT.

The chain recombines TRBV6-4 with TRBJ1-1; no clear D. CDR1 MRHNA and CDR2 SNTAGT come from the germline V gene. Trimming stripped 3 bases from V and 3 bases from J, with 8 bases between. This CDR3 has 13 amino acids. The CDR3 DNA follows: TGTGCCAGCAGTGATAACCTGGACACTGAAGCTTTCTTT. It specifies CASSDNLDTEAFF.

The rearrangement uses TRBV27 and TRBJ1-1; possible D gene TRBD1, 5 bases. The ends were cut back, 4 bases at V and 5 bases at J, with 11 bases in the middle. The CDR3 contains 13 residues. Germline V gives CDR1 MNHEY, CDR2 SMNVEV (reference sequence). The CDR3 spells CASSYGRGTEAFF. CDR3 DNA: TGTGCCAGCAGTTATGGTAGGGGAACTGAAGCTTTCTTT.

The V call is TRBV9, the J call TRBJ2-3; 7 bases fit TRBD2. CDR1 and CDR2 (germline): SGDLS, YYNGEE. After removal of 0 bases from V and 0 bases from J, the junction contained 4 bases not matched to a gene. This CDR3 is built from 16 residues. Here the CDR3 reads CASSVASSGSTDTQYF. In DNA form, the CDR3 reads TGTGCCAGCAGCGTAGCTTCTAGCGGTAGCACAGATACGCAGTATTTT.

The V and J genes are TRBV6-2 or TRBV6-3 and TRBJ1-2; a possible D gene is TRBD1 (5 bases). This CDR3 spans 15 amino acids. From germline, CDR1 is MNHEY and CDR2 SVGEGT. V gave up 6 bases and J gave up 6 bases, with 20 bases separating them. The DNA for the CDR3 is TGTGCCAGCAGCCAACCCCATCTCGGGACGGATGGCTACACCTTC. It is translated as CASSQPHLGTDGYTF.

The gene calls are TRBV6-6 and TRBJ2-3; 11 nucleotides line up with TRBD2. CDR3 length: 17 residues. Germline CDR1 MNHNY, CDR2 SVGAGI (reference sequence). J gave up 4 bases and V 5 bases, and 11 bases lay outside the gene matches. The CDR3 DNA reads as TGTGCCAGCAGTCCTTATGGGACTAGCGGATTCCCAGATACGCAGTATTTT. This translates into CASSPYGTSGFPDTQYF.

V and J are TRBV5-1 and TRBJ2-3; D uncertain. CDR1 is SGHRS and CDR2 is YFSETQ in the germline V gene. The CDR3 totals 14 residues. Deletions cut 3 bases from V and 0 bases from J, with 8 bases between. The CDR3: CASSSEPSTDTQYF. CDR3 DNA: TGCGCCAGCAGCTCTGAACCTAGCACAGATACGCAGTATTTT.

As DNA, the CDR3 is TGTGCCACCAGCAGAGGGACTAGCGGGCGCCTAGAGCAGTTCTTC. As protein: CATSRGTSGRLEQFF. J is TRBJ2-1 and V is TRBV15; the match to TRBD2 covers 11 bases. Germline V gene sequence: CDR1 LNHNV, CDR2 YYDKDF (reference sequence). The CDR3 is made up of 15 amino acids. V dropped 1 base and J dropped 10; count of bases not matched to a gene: 6.

The chain employs TRBV30 and TRBJ1-1; D call uncertain. The germline V gene has CDR1 GTSNPN and CDR2 SVGIG (reference sequence). This CDR3 is built from 13 residues. The V gene lost 5 bases and the J gene lost 5 bases, with 15 bases spanning the gap. The DNA for the CDR3 is TGTGCCTGGGTGGTGTGGCCGGGGACTGAAGCTTTCTTT. This sequence encodes CAWVVWPGTEAFF.

The chain uses TRBV7-2 and TRBJ2-7, with TRBD1 matching 8 bases. V was clipped by 3 bases and J by 3 bases; unmatched bases: 10. Germline CDR1 is SGHTA and CDR2 is FQGNSA. This CDR3 has 16 amino acids. Written as DNA, the CDR3 is TGTGCCAGCAGCTTGGACGGGACAGGTTCGCGCTACGAGCAGTACGTC. It encodes CASSLDGTGSRYEQYV.

V and J are TRBV3-1 (or the pseudogene TRBV3-2) and TRBJ2-3; D uncertain. V lost 3 bases to trimming and J lost 3 bases, with 4 bases between them. The CDR3 loop spans 12 amino acids. Germline V CDR1 and CDR2: LGHDT, YNNKEL (reference sequence). CDR3 region: CASSHITDTQYF. Written as DNA, the CDR3 is TGTGCCAGCAGCCATATAACAGATACGCAGTATTTT.

This clone was seen a few times. V and J are TRBV5-1 and TRBJ2-3, with D unclear. The CDR3 runs 13 residues. Germline CDR1 reads SGHRS; CDR2 reads YFSETQ. V shed 0 bases and J shed 4 bases, with 6 bases lying between them. For the CDR3, the DNA is TGCGCCAGCAGCTTGGGGACCGCAGATACGCAGTATTTT. Residues: CASSLGTADTQYF.

V gene TRBV5-1 combines with J gene TRBJ2-7; 7 bases agree with TRBD2. The CDR3 has 16 residues. Trimming cost V 1 base and J 5 bases; bases outside gene matches: 12. CDR1 is SGHRS and CDR2 is YFSETQ in the germline V gene. Here the CDR3 DNA reads TGCGCCAGCAGCTTGTTTAGCGGGTTAGACAGCCACGAGCAGTACTTC. This translates into CASSLFSGLDSHEQYF.

The V gene is TRBV5-1, the J gene TRBJ2-1; 9 bases agree with TRBD1. The CDR3 is made up of 15 amino acids. The V gene's germline CDR1 is SGHRS and CDR2 YFSETQ. The ends lost 0 bases at V and 8 bases at J; junction bases unmatched: 6. The CDR3 DNA follows: TGCGCCAGCAGCTTGGGACAGGGGGGAATCGATGAGCAGTTCTTC. Its translation is CASSLGQGGIDEQFF.

The V and J genes are TRBV2 and TRBJ1-4, with a tentative D call TRBD1 (6 bases). The CDR3 consists of 15 residues. The V end lost 5 bases, the J end lost 4 bases, and 14 bases lay between the germline ends. The germline V gene has CDR1 SNHLY and CDR2 FYNNEI. The CDR3 region is CASSSMDRINEKLFF. The CDR3, as DNA: TGTGCCAGCAGTTCGATGGACAGAATTAATGAAAAACTGTTTTTT.

The genes are TRBV6-5 and TRBJ1-2, with D possibly matching TRBD1 (6 bases). The V end was cut by 8 bases, the J end by 7 bases, with 17 bases between. The germline gives CDR1 MNHEY, CDR2 SVGAGI. The CDR3 extends over 13 amino acids. This chain's CDR3 is CASRFGGFAGYTF. In DNA, the CDR3 is TGTGCCAGCCGCTTCGGGGGCTTCGCTGGCTACACCTTC.

The chain is built from TRBV5-6 and TRBJ2-2; D is possibly TRBD1 (5 bases). Germline V lookup: CDR1 SGHDT, CDR2 YYEEEE. The V end was cut by 3 bases, the J end by 7 bases, with 13 bases between. CDR3 size: 14 residues. The CDR3: CASSSNLQVGELFF. The CDR3 region has the DNA TGTGCCAGCAGCTCCAACCTACAGGTCGGGGAGCTGTTTTTT.

The V gene is TRBV5-1, the J gene TRBJ1-1, with D perhaps matching TRBD1 (5 bases). The V end lost 2 bases, the J end lost 0 bases, and 11 bases lay between the germline ends. This CDR3 spans 15 amino acids. From germline, CDR1 is SGHRS and CDR2 YFSETQ. CDR3 loop: CASSFGQGMNTEAFF. The CDR3 bases are TGCGCCAGCAGCTTTGGTCAGGGTATGAACACTGAAGCTTTCTTT.

V usage is TRBV28 and J usage is TRBJ1-2, with 7 bases aligning to TRBD1. CDR1 MDHEN and CDR2 SYDVKM come from the germline V gene. After removal of 5 bases from V and 7 bases from J, the junction contained 10 bases not matched to a gene. This CDR3 contains 14 residues. The CDR3: CASSADRRKGGYTF. The CDR3 DNA follows: TGTGCCAGCAGTGCGGACAGGAGGAAAGGTGGCTACACCTTC.